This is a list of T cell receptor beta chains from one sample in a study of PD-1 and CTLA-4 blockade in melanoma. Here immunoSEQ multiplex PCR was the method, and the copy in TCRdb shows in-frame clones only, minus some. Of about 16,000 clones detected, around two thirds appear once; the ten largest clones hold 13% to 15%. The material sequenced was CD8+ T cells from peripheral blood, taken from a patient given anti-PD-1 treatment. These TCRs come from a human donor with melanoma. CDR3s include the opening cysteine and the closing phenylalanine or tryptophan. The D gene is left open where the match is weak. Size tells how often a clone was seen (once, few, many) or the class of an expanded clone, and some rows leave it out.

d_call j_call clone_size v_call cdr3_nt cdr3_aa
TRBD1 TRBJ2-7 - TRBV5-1 TGCGCCAGCAGCTTGTTTGACGGACAGGGGGCCTACGAGCAGTACTTC CASSLFDGQGAYEQYF
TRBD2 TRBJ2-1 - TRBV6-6 TGTGCCAGCAGGACGGGAGGGCCTAATGAGCAGTTCTTC CASRTGGPNEQFF
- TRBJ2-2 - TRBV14 TGTGCCAGCAGCCAGGGTTTCCTAACCGGGGAGCTGTTTTTT CASSQGFLTGELFF
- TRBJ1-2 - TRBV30 TGTGCCTGGAATCCGGGCACCCCTAGTGATGGCTACACCTTC CAWNPGTPSDGYTF
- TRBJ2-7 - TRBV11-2 TGTGCCAGCAGCTCCCACTCCTACGAGCAGTACTTC CASSSHSYEQYF
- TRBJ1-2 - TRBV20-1 TGCAGTGCTAGTTGGGGGTACTATGGCTACACCTTC CSASWGYYGYTF
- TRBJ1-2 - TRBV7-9 TGTGCCAGCAGTTCCCAGGGCAGGGGAGATGGCTACACCTTC CASSSQGRGDGYTF
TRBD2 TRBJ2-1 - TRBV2 TGTGCCAGCCGTTGGGCTAGCGGAGGATACAATGAGCAGTTCTTC CASRWASGGYNEQFF
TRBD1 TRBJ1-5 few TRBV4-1 TGCGCCAGCAGCTCGTTTCAGGGGGAAGACGATCAGCCCCAGCATTTT CASSSFQGEDDQPQHF
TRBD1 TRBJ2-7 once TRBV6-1 TGTGCCAGCAGTGAAGGGGACAGCTCCTACGAGCAGTACTTC CASSEGDSSYEQYF
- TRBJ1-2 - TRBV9 TGTGCCAGCAGCCCATCAGGGGAATTCTATGGCTACACCTTC CASSPSGEFYGYTF
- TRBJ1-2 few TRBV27 TGTGCCAGCGCCCCCGGGGAAACCTATGGCTACACCTTC CASAPGETYGYTF
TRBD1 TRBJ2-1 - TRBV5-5 TGTGCCAGCAGCTTGAGTGGGGACAGGGTTCATCAAGAGCAGTTCTTC CASSLSGDRVHQEQFF
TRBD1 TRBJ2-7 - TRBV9 TGTGCCAGCAGCGTAGGCCCGGACAGGGGGGCCTACGAGCAGTACTTC CASSVGPDRGAYEQYF
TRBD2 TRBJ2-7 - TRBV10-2 TGCGCCAGCAGTGAAACAGGACTAGCGCCCGAAGTTGGGCAGTACTTC CASSETGLAPEVGQYF
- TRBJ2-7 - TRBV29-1 TGCAGCGTTGGCGGGACGGTGGAAGGATATCACGAGCAGTACTTC CSVGGTVEGYHEQYF
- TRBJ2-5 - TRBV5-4 TGTGCCAGCAGCTTGGCGGGCTTAGGACGGGCGCAAGAGACCCAGTACTTC CASSLAGLGRAQETQYF
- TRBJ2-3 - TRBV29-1 TGCAGCGTTGATACGGGGGCTGACGAAACGCAGTATTTT CSVDTGADETQYF